This T cell receptor (beta chain) is drawn from a study of metastatic and nonmetastatic thyroid tumors. Germline CDR1 reads LGHDT; CDR2 reads YNNKEL (reference sequence). The CDR3 is made up of 18 amino acids. No patient received treatment before thyroid surgery. Using MiXCR, TCRdb reanalyzed the PCR reads. Found here are about 20,000 clones, roughly a sixth of them singletons; the top ten hold 10%. About this clone itself: A junction end diverges from the germline sequence, so it may reflect a read error.

The chain employs TRBV3-1 and TRBJ1-2; TRBD1 might be the D (5 bases). This clonotype originated in a female donor with papillary thyroid cancer or a benign thyroid nodule (not recorded which). Some clones in this sample may be carry-over from other donors' samples. Source material: tumor tissue. The CDR3 sequence is CASSQDGAGAIRNYCYTF. CDR3 coding DNA: TGTGCCAGCAGCCAAGATGGGGCAGGTGCGATACGTAACTATTGCTACACCTTC.